These T cell receptor beta chains were read from a single sample in a study of beta chain features in type 1 diabetes. The method was immunoSEQ multiplex PCR; TCRdb's version includes in-frame clones alone and lacks a portion of them. The sample includes some 150,000 clones, approximately 13% of them seen just once. The sample comprised central memory CD4+ T cells from blood. The receptors here all came from a man aged 18 to 35 with type 1 diabetes. Each CDR3 is given with its conserved first and last residue. A D gene is named only where the DNA matches it firmly. Some rows mark clone size as missing; the rest say once, few, many or name a class of expanded clone.

TRBV19	few	NA	TRBJ2-3	TGTGCCAGTAGCCTCACAGATACGCAGTATTTT	CASSLTDTQYF
TRBV6-1	NA	NA	TRBJ1-1	TGTGCCAGCAGTGAGTCAGGAGGAACTGAAGCTTTCTTT	CASSESGGTEAFF
TRBV13	NA	TRBD1	TRBJ2-3	TGTGCCAGCAGCTTAAGGACAGGGGGTTTCTCAGATACGCAGTATTTT	CASSLRTGGFSDTQYF
TRBV30	NA	NA	TRBJ2-3	TGTGCCTGGAGGAAAGGACAAACCCCCACAGATACGCAGTATTTT	CAWRKGQTPTDTQYF
TRBV7-2	few	TRBD1	TRBJ1-6	TGTGCCAGCAGCCAAGGACAGGGGTATTCACCCCTCCACTTT	CASSQGQGYSPLHF
TRBV18	few	TRBD1	TRBJ2-2	TGTGCCAGCTCACAAGGACAGGGTGTTGCCGGGGAGCTGTTTTTT	CASSQGQGVAGELFF
TRBV7-6	few	NA	TRBJ1-2	TGTGCCAGCAGCGGAGGGACCGGCGATGGCTACACCTTC	CASSGGTGDGYTF
TRBV19	NA	TRBD2	TRBJ2-1	TGTGCCAGTAGTGGTACACTAGCGGGGGGCCGGAATGAGCAGTTCTTC	CASSGTLAGGRNEQFF
TRBV10-3	few	NA	TRBJ1-2	TGTGCCATCAGAGACACAGGGATCGATGGCTACACCTTC	CAIRDTGIDGYTF
TRBV5-4	few	NA	TRBJ1-6	TGTGCCAGCAGCCTGGGGGGGTATAATTCACCCCTCCACTTT	CASSLGGYNSPLHF
TRBV10-3	few	NA	TRBJ1-4	TGTGCCATCAGTGACAGGCTTAATGAAAAACTGTTTTTT	CAISDRLNEKLFF
TRBV18	NA	NA	TRBJ1-1	TGTGCCAGCTCACGGGGGGTTAACACTGAAGCTTTCTTT	CASSRGVNTEAFF
TRBV28	few	NA	TRBJ1-2	TGTGCCAGCAGTTTGGGCCTATACTATGGCTACACCTTC	CASSLGLYYGYTF
TRBV7-8	NA	NA	TRBJ1-2	TGTGCCAGCAGTTCAGAGATGCCACCCTATGGCTACACCTTC	CASSSEMPPYGYTF
TRBV7-9	few	NA	TRBJ2-3	TGTGCCAGCAGCTCCACGAATTCGGCGCAGTATTTT	CASSSTNSAQYF
TRBV7-3	NA	TRBD2	TRBJ2-7	TGTGCCAGCAGCCACCCGGGGGGCGAGCAGTACTTC	CASSHPGGEQYF
TRBV5-8	NA	NA	TRBJ1-2	TGTGCCAGCAGCCCCAGTTCCCACAGTAGGGGCTACACCTTC	CASSPSSHSRGYTF
TRBV27	few	NA	TRBJ2-1	TGTGCCAGCAGTTTATGGGGGAAGGGGTACAATGAGCAGTTCTTC	CASSLWGKGYNEQFF
TRBV11-2	NA	NA	TRBJ2-7	TGTGCCAGCAGCTTAGGCAGGGGAAGGTTCTACGAGCAGTACTTC	CASSLGRGRFYEQYF
TRBV12-2	many	NA	TRBJ2-4	TGTGCAAGTCGCTTAACTATAGAGAATGGCATTCAGTACTTC	CASRLTIENGIQYF
TRBV7-9	few	TRBD1	TRBJ1-2	TGTGCCAGCAGGAAGGGACAGGGGGCTGAGGGCTACACCTTC	CASRKGQGAEGYTF
TRBV6-5	NA	TRBD1	TRBJ2-7	TGTGCCAGCAGTTACTCTTGGACAGGGAGCAGCGAGCAGTACTTC	CASSYSWTGSSEQYF
TRBV29-1	NA	NA	TRBJ1-2	TGCAGCGTAGAGGACCCTGAGACTAACTATGGCTACACCTTC	CSVEDPETNYGYTF
TRBV5-4	NA	NA	TRBJ2-1	TGTGCCAGCAGCTCGGACGCCCCGGGGGAGCAGTTCTTC	CASSSDAPGEQFF
TRBV7-3	few	TRBD2	TRBJ2-1	TGTGCCAGCAGCGCTTCCGGGACTAGCGGGTACAATGAGCAGTTCTTC	CASSASGTSGYNEQFF
TRBV7-9	few	TRBD1	TRBJ2-7	TGTGCCAGCAGCCCGGGACAGGGCCTATGGGAGCAGTACTTC	CASSPGQGLWEQYF
TRBV7-9	NA	NA	TRBJ2-2	TGTTCCAGCAGCTTAGGTACAGGCCCAAACACCGGGGAGCTGTTTTTT	CSSSLGTGPNTGELFF
TRBV5-1	few	NA	TRBJ2-2	TGCGCCAGCAGCTTGATGGGCAGGGACACCGGGGAGCTGTTTTTT	CASSLMGRDTGELFF
TRBV28	NA	TRBD1	TRBJ2-3	TGTGCCAGCAGCGTACTGGACAGGGAAGATACGCAGTATTTT	CASSVLDREDTQYF
TRBV25-1	few	TRBD1	TRBJ1-4	TGTGCCAGCAGTGAGGTACAGGGGGCGGGAGAAAAACTGTTTTTT	CASSEVQGAGEKLFF